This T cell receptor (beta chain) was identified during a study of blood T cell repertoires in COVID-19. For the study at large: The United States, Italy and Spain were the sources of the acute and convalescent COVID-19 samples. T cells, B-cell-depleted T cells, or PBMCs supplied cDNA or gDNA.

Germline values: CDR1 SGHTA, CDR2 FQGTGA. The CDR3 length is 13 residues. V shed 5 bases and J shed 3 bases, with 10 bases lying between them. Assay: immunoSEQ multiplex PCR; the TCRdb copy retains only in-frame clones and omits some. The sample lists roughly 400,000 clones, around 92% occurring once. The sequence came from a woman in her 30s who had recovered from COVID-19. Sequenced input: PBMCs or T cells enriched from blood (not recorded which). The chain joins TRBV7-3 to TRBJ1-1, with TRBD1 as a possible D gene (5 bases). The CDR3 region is CASSQSRDTEAFF. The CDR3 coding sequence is TGTGCCAGCAGCCAGAGCAGGGACACTGAAGCTTTCTTT. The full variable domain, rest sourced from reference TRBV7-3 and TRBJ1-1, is GAGVSQTPSNKVTEKGKYVELRCDPISGHTALYWYRQSLGQGPEFLIYFQGTGAADDSGLPNDRFFAVRPEGSVSTLKIQRTERGDSAVYLCASSQSRDTEAFFGQGTRLTVV.